What follows describes a single TCR beta chain. Version v3.0 of the immunoSEQ assay ran at survey level. Only in-frame clones appear in the TCRdb table, and some are missing; sequencing was by immunoSEQ multiplex PCR. The sample lists about 25,000 clones; about 86% were seen once. The record originates from a study of long-term antiretroviral therapy in people with HIV. The ends lost 3 bases at V and 5 bases at J; junction bases unmatched: 4. The length of the CDR3 is 15 residues. Germline V gene data show CDR1 as MNHNS and CDR2 as SASEGT. V gene TRBV6-1 combines with J gene TRBJ2-5; 12 bases line up with TRBD2. This TCR was recovered from a man aged 18 to 29 with HIV. The specimen was unsorted PBMCs, collected 3 years after starting antiretroviral therapy. This CDR3 reads CASSDASGGAETQYF. CDR3 sequence (DNA): TGTGCCAGCAGTGACGCTAGCGGGGGGGCGGAGACCCAGTACTTC.